This T cell receptor beta chain was documented in a study of T cells in Graves' hyperthyroidism and ophthalmopathy. General observations from the study: The majority of expanded thyroid clonotypes above 0.001 also appeared in blood.

Trimming cost V 0 bases and J 5 bases, with 11 bases left between them. Germline V gene lookup returns CDR1 ENHRY and CDR2 SYGVKD. The CDR3 loop spans 14 amino acids. Amplification of TCR beta CDR3 regions used RNA as the template. The study used the HTBI primer set for a first-round RT-PCR of the TCR CDR3. MiXCR, run by TCRdb on the multiplex PCR reads, gives a single entry per CDR3 protein. The sample holds about 600,000 distinct CDR3 sequences, 16% seen once. Inclusion characteristics of ophthalmopathy patients comprised a Clinical Activity Score of at least 3, a NOSPECS grade of at least 4, and duration under 3 months. Lactation, pregnancy, other autoimmune disease or uncontrolled infection excluded patients. This clonotype was counted only a few times. Its antigen is unidentified.

The V and J genes are TRBV10-3 and TRBJ2-7; tentatively, D is TRBD2 (6 bases). The specimen was blood. The source of this sequence is a woman in her thirties or forties with Graves' ophthalmopathy. CDR3 sequence: CAISESRLVDEQYF. The CDR3 DNA reads as TGTGCCATCAGTGAGTCTCGACTAGTAGACGAGCAGTACTTC.